The sequence of this T cell receptor (beta chain) was determined in a study of T cell changes during pregnancy in multiple sclerosis. Clones were sequenced by immunoSEQ multiplex PCR, and TCRdb holds only the in-frame ones, with some missing. The sample shows approximately 47,000 clones, 85% to 90% of them seen only once. The trim removed 3 bases at V and 4 bases at J, leaving 6 bases unmatched. Germline V gives CDR1 MRHNA, CDR2 SNTAGT. CDR3 length equals 16 residues. The material sequenced was peripheral blood, taken in the first trimester of pregnancy. This chain links TRBV6-4 with TRBJ2-3, with 11 bases lining up with TRBD1. The receptor comes from a female donor with multiple sclerosis, enrolled in a pregnancy study. CDR3 coding DNA: TGTGCCAGCAGTGAGTCCGGGACAGGGGGGCCAGATACGCAGTATTTT. Amino acids: CASSESGTGGPDTQYF.